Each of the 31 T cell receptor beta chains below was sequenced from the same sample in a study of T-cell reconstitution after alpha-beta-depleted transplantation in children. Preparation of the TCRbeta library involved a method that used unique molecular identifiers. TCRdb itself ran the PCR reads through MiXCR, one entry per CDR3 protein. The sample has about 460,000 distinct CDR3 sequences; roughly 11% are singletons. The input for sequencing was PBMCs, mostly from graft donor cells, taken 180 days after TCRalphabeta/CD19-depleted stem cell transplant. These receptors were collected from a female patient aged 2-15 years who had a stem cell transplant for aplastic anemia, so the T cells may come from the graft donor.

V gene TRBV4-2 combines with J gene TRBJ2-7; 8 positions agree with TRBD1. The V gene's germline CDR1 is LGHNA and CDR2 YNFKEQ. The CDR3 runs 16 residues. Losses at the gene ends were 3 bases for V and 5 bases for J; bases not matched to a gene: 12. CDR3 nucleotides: TGTGCCAGCAGCCAGGGTCCGGACAGGGTCGGCCACGAGCAGTACTTC. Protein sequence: CASSQGPDRVGHEQYF.

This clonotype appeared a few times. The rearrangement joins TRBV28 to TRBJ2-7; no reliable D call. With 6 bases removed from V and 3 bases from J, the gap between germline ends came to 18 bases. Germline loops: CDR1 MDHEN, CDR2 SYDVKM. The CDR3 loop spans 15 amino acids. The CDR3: CASRRDGPILYEQYF. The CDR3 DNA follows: TGTGCCAGCAGGAGAGACGGACCGATCCTCTACGAGCAGTACTTC.

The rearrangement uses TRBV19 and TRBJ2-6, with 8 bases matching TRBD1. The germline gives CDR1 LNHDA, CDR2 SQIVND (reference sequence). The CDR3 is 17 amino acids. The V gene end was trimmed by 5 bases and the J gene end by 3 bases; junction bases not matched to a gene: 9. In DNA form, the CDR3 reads TGTGCCAGTAGTCAGATCAGGGGGCTTTATGGGGCCAACGTCCTGACTTTC. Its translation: CASSQIRGLYGANVLTF.

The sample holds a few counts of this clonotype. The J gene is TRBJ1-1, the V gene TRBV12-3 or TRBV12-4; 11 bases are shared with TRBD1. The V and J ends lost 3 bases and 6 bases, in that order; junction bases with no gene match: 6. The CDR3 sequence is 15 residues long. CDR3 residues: CASSFRGQGGPEAFF. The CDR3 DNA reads TGTGCCAGCAGTTTTCGGGGACAGGGGGGACCTGAAGCTTTCTTT.

CDR3 sequence (DNA): TGCAGTGCCTTGGCGGGGAGCACTGAAGCTTTCTTT. Translating gives CSALAGSTEAFF. The V call is TRBV20-1, the J call TRBJ1-1; D is undetermined. The length of the CDR3 is 12 residues. V was pared by 6 bases and J by 4 bases, with 12 bases between. Germline values: CDR1 DFQATT, CDR2 SNEGSKA (reference sequence).

In nucleotides, the CDR3 is TGTGCCAGTAGTACAGCGGGAGTTGAAGATACGCAGTATTTT. Protein product: CASSTAGVEDTQYF. The rearrangement links TRBV19 to TRBJ2-3; 8 bases are shared with TRBD2. V trimming: 4 bases; J trimming: 5 bases; junction bases outside the gene matches: 5. Per germline, CDR1 LNHDA and CDR2 SQIVND (reference sequence). This CDR3 comprises 14 residues.

In DNA, the CDR3 is TGTGCCAGCAGCACCCGAGGGGCTAGAACAGATACGCAGTATTTT. Amino acids: CASSTRGARTDTQYF. The V gene is TRBV5-5, the J gene TRBJ2-3; D assignment may be TRBD1 or TRBD2 (5 bases each). Germline CDR1 reads SGHKS; CDR2 reads YYEKEE (reference sequence). V lost 4 bases, J lost 3 bases, and 15 bases lay in between. This CDR3 region has 15 residues. Combining the CDR3 with reference TRBV5-5 and TRBJ2-3 gives the whole variable domain DAGVTQSPTHLIKTRGQQVTLRCSPISGHKSVSWYQQVLGQGPQFIFQYYEKEERGRGNFPDRFSARQFPNYSSELNVNALLLGDSALYLCASSTRGARTDTQYFGPGTRLTVL.

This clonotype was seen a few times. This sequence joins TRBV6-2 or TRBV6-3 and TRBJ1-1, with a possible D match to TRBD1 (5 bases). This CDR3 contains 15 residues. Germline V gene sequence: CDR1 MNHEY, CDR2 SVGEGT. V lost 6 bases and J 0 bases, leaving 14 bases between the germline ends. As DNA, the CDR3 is TGTGCCAGCAGCCTCCTCGGGGACCTGAACACTGAAGCTTTCTTT. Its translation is CASSLLGDLNTEAFF.

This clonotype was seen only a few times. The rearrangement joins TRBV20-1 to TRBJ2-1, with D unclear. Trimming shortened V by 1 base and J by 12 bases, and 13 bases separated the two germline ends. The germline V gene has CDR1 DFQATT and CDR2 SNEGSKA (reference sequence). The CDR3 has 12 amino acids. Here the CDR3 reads CSARAQVTGQFF. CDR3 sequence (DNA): TGCAGTGCTAGAGCCCAGGTAACGGGGCAGTTCTTC.

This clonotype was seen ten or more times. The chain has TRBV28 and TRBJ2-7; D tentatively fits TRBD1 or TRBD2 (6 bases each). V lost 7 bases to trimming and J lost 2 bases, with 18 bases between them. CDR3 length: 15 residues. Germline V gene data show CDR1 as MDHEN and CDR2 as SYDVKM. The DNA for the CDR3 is TGTGCCAGCACCGCGGGACACACCGGAACCTACGAGCAGTACGTC. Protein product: CASTAGHTGTYEQYV.

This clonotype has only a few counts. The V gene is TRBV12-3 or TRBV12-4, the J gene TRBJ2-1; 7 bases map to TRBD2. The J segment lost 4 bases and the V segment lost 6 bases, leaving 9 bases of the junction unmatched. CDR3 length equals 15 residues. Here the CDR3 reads CASSWGGGLYNEQFF. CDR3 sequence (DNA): TGTGCCAGCAGCTGGGGGGGAGGGCTTTACAATGAGCAGTTCTTC.

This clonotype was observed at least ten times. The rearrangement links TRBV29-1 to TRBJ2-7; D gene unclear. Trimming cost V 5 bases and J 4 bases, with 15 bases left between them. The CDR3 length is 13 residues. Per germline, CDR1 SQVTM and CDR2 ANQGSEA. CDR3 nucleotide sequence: TGCAGCGTTAGGGTTCCGAATCCTTACGAGCAGTACGTC. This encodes CSVRVPNPYEQYV.

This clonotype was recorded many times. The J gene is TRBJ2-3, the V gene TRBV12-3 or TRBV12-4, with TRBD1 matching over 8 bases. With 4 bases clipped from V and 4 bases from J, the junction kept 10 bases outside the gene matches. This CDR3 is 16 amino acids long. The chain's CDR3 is CASSSPRTGTSDTQYF. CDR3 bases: TGTGCCAGCAGTTCGCCTCGGACAGGGACATCAGATACGCAGTATTTT.

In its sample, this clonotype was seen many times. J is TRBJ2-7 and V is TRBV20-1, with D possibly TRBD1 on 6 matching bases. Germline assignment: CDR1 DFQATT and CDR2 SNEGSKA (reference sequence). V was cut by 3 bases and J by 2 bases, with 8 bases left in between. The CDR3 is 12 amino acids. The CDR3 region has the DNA TGCAGTGCTAGCGGGGACACCTACGAGCAGTACTTC. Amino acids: CSASGDTYEQYF.

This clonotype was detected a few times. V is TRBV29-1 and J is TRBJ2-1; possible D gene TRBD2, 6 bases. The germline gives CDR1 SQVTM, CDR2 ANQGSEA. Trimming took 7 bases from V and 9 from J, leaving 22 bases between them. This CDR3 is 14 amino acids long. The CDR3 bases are TGCAGCGCTTTACGTAGCGGAGAAGGGCGTGAGCAGTTCTTC. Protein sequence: CSALRSGEGREQFF.

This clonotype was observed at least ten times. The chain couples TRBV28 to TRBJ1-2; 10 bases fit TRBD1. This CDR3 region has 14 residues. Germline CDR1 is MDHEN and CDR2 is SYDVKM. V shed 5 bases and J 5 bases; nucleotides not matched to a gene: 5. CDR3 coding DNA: TGTGCCAGCAGTCCCCGGGACAGGGGATATGGCTACACCTTC. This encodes CASSPRDRGYGYTF.

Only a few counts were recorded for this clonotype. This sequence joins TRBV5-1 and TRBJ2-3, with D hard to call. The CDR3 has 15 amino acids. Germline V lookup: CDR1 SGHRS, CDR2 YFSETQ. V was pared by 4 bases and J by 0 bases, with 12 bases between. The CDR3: CASSTGASSTDTQYF. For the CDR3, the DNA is TGCGCCAGCAGCACCGGCGCGTCTAGCACAGATACGCAGTATTTT. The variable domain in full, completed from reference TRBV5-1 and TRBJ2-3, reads KAGVTQTPRYLIKTRGQQVTLSCSPISGHRSVSWYQQTPGQGLQFLFEYFSETQRNKGNFPGRFSGRQFSNSRSEMNVSTLELGDSALYLCASSTGASSTDTQYFGPGTRLTVL.

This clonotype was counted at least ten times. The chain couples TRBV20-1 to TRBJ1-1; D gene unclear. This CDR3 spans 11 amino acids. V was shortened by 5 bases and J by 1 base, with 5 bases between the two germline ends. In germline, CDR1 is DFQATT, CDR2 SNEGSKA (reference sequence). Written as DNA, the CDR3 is TGCAGTGCTTCAAAGAACACTGAAGCTTTCTTT. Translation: CSASKNTEAFF.

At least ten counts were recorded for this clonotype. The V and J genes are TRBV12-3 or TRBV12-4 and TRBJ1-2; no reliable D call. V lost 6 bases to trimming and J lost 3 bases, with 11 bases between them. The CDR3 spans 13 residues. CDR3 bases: TGTGCCAGCAGCCAAACACCACACTATGGCTACACCTTC. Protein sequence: CASSQTPHYGYTF.

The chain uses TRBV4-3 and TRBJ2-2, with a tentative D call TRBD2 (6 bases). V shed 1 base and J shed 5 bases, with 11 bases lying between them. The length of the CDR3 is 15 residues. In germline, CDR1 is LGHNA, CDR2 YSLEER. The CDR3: CASSQVEGLTGELFF. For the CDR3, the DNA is TGCGCCAGCAGCCAAGTGGAGGGGTTGACCGGGGAGCTGTTTTTT.

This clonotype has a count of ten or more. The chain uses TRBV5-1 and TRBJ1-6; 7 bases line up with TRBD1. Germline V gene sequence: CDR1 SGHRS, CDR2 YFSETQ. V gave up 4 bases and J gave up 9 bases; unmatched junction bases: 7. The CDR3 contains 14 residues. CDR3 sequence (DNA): TGCGCCAGCAGCCCGGAGGGGACAGCTTCACCCCTCCACTTT. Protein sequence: CASSPEGTASPLHF.

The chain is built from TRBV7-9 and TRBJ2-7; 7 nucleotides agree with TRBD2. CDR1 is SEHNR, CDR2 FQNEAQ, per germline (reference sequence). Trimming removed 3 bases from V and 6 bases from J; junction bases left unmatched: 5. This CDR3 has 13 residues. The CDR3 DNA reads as TGTGCCAGCAGCTTTGCGGGAGTGTTCGAGCAGTACGTC. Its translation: CASSFAGVFEQYV.

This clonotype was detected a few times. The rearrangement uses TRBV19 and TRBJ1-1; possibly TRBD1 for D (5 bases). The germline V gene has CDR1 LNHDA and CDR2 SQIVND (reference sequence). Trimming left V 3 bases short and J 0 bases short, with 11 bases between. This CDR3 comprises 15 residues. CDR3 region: CASSIFGGMNTEAFF. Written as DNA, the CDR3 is TGTGCCAGTAGTATTTTCGGGGGTATGAACACTGAAGCTTTCTTT.

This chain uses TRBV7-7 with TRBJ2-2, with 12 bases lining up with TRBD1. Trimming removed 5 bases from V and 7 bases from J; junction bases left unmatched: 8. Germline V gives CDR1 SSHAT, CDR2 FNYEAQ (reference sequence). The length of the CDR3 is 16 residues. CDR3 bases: TGTGCCAGCAGCCTGGGACAGGGGGCGCCCGACGGGGAGCTGTTTTTT. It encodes CASSLGQGAPDGELFF.

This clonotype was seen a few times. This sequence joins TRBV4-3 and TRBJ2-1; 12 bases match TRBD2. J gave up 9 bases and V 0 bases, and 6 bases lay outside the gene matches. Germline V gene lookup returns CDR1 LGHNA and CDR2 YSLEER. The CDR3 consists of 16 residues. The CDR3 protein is CASSQDWLAGGIEQFF. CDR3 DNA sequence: TGCGCCAGCAGCCAAGACTGGCTAGCGGGAGGGATTGAGCAGTTCTTC.

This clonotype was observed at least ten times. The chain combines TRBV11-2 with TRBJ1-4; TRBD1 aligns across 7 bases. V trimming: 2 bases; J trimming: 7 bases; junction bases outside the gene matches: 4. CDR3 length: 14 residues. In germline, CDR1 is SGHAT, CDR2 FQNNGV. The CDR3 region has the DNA TGTGCCAGCAGCTTACGACAGGGTGGTGAAAAACTGTTTTTT. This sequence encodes CASSLRQGGEKLFF.

CDR3 sequence (DNA): TGTGCCACCGGACAGGGAGGAGCCCTCAATGAAAAACTGTTTTTT. Translated: CATGQGGALNEKLFF. The chain employs TRBV4-2 and TRBJ1-4; 8 bases map to TRBD1. CDR3 size: 15 residues. V dropped 10 bases and J dropped 5; count of bases not matched to a gene: 12. Germline CDR1 reads LGHNA; CDR2 reads YNFKEQ.

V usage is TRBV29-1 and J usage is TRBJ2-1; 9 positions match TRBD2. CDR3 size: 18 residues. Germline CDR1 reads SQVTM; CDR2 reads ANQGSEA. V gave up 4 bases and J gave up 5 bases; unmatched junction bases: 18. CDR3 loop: CSVAWGTSREFIHNEQFF. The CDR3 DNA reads TGCAGCGTTGCGTGGGGGACTAGCCGGGAGTTTATACACAATGAGCAGTTCTTC.

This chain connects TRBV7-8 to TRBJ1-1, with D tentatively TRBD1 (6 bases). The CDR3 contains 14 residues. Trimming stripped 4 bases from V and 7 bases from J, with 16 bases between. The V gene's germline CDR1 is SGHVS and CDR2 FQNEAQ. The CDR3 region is CASSSRGGRSEAFF. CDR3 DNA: TGTGCCAGCAGCTCTCGGGGGGGGCGGAGTGAAGCTTTCTTT.

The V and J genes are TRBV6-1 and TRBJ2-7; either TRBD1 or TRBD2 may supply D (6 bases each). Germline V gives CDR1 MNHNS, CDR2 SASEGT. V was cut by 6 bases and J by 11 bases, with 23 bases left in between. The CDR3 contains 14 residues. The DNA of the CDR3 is TGTGCCAGCAGGCGAACGGGGGCTAGTGGTTTGGAGTACGTC. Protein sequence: CASRRTGASGLEYV.

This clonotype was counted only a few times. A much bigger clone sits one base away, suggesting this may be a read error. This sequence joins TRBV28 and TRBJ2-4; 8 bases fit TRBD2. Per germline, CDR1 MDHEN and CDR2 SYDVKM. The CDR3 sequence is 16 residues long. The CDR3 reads CASSFAGGNIVNSQYF. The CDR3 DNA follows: TGTGCCAGCAGTTTCGCGGGAGGAAATATAGTAAACAGTCAGTACTTC.